Shown below are 19 T cell receptor beta chains from a single sample sequenced in a study of shared clonotypes between healthy human individuals. This table comes from immunoSEQ multiplex PCR, and its TCRdb copy is limited to in-frame clones, with some not included. This sample has about a million clones, with 60% to 80% found just once. Material: memory CD4+ T cells sorted from blood. Indicated subset: CD45RA-negative fraction. The receptors derive from a man aged 18 to 29 in good health.

In its sample, this clone was seen a few times. The chain carries TRBV5-1 and TRBJ2-1; maybe TRBD1 (6 bases). Between the trimmed V and J ends, which lost 5 bases and 5 bases, there was a span of 14 bases. The germline CDR1 and CDR2 sequences are SGHRS and YFSETQ. The CDR3 has 14 amino acids. DNA of the CDR3: TGCGCCAGCAGTTCTACAGGACAGAACAATGAGCAGTTCTTC. Translated, it gives CASSSTGQNNEQFF.

The chain uses TRBV4-2 and TRBJ1-2; D remains unclear. The CDR3 is 17 residues long. The germline gives CDR1 LGHNA, CDR2 YNFKEQ. V was clipped by 1 base and J by 1 base, with 16 bases between them. The CDR3 sequence is CASSQVEGTIGNYGYTF. As DNA, the CDR3 is TGTGCCAGCAGCCAAGTAGAGGGAACGATTGGTAACTATGGCTACACCTTC.

CDR3 bases: TGTGCCAGTAGTATCGGACAGCTCACAGATACGCAGTATTTT. Protein product: CASSIGQLTDTQYF. The chain is built from TRBV19 and TRBJ2-3; a possible D gene is TRBD1 (6 bases). V gave up 3 bases and J gave up 2 bases, with 9 bases separating them. CDR3 size: 14 residues. Germline values: CDR1 LNHDA, CDR2 SQIVND (reference sequence).

This clone was counted only a few times. The chain employs TRBV5-1 and TRBJ1-2, with TRBD1 identical over 7 bases. The CDR3 contains 15 residues. Per the germline V gene, CDR1 is SGHRS and CDR2 is YFSETQ. The J segment lost 3 bases and the V segment lost 3 bases, leaving 8 bases of the junction unmatched. The CDR3 loop reads CASSSGQTIDYGYTF. The CDR3 DNA sequence: TGCGCCAGCAGCTCGGGACAGACTATTGACTATGGCTACACCTTC.

V and J are TRBV27 and TRBJ1-6; D ambiguous. This CDR3 contains 14 residues. The germline V and J ends were trimmed by 2 bases and 5 bases, with 7 bases remaining between them. Germline-derived CDR1 and CDR2 are MNHEY and SMNVEV (reference sequence). CDR3: CASSLISNNSPLHF. DNA of the CDR3: TGTGCCAGCAGTTTAATCAGTAATAATTCACCCCTCCACTTT.

The chain uses TRBV6-5 and TRBJ2-6, with D hard to call. V was shortened by 6 bases and J by 4 bases, with 7 bases between the two germline ends. Germline V gives CDR1 MNHEY, CDR2 SVGAGI. The CDR3 contains 13 residues. This chain's CDR3 is CASSIQGANVLTF. The CDR3 DNA follows: TGTGCCAGCAGCATCCAGGGGGCCAACGTCCTGACTTTC.

This clone was counted only a few times. The rearrangement links TRBV7-2 to TRBJ2-3; 14 bases line up with TRBD2. The CDR3 has 17 residues. The germline V gene has CDR1 SGHTA and CDR2 FQGNSA. The V gene end was trimmed by 6 bases and the J gene end by 1 base; junction bases not matched to a gene: 6. CDR3 in amino acids: CASRGPGLAGGTDTQYF. In nucleotides, the CDR3 is TGTGCCAGCAGGGGGCCGGGACTAGCGGGAGGCACAGATACGCAGTATTTT.

This chain links TRBV6-1 with TRBJ2-2; TRBD2 agrees at 8 bases. CDR3 length: 17 residues. Germline V lookup: CDR1 MNHNS, CDR2 SASEGT. Trimming removed 2 bases from V and 6 bases from J; junction bases left unmatched: 11. The CDR3 reads CASSEKAGTSHSGELFF. In nucleotides, the CDR3 is TGTGCCAGCAGTGAAAAGGCCGGGACTAGTCATTCCGGGGAGCTGTTTTTT.

The chain joins TRBV20-1 to TRBJ2-5; D is perhaps TRBD2 (5 bases). The CDR3 totals 11 residues. V was pared by 3 bases and J by 3 bases, with 5 bases between. Germline V gene data show CDR1 as DFQATT and CDR2 as SNEGSKA (reference sequence). The CDR3 sequence: CSASGEETQYF. The CDR3, as DNA: TGCAGTGCTAGCGGGGAAGAGACCCAGTACTTC.

V usage is TRBV2 and J usage is TRBJ2-7, with TRBD1 as a possible D gene (6 bases). Germline CDR1 and CDR2: SNHLY and FYNNEI. The CDR3 sequence is 12 residues long. Trimming stripped 11 bases from V and 2 bases from J, with 13 bases between. CDR3 residues: CAGGQLTYEQYF. The CDR3 DNA reads TGTGCCGGTGGACAGTTGACCTACGAGCAGTACTTC.

This clone was recorded once. The rearrangement joins TRBV5-3 to TRBJ2-2; 8 bases are a match to TRBD2. TRBV5-3 is annotated as an ORF whose role is uncertain. V was clipped by 4 bases and J by 1 base; unmatched bases: 3. CDR3 size: 15 residues. The CDR3 spells CARSTSGGNTGELFF. CDR3 DNA: TGTGCCAGAAGCACGAGCGGGGGGAACACCGGGGAGCTGTTTTTT.

This chain links TRBV4-1 with TRBJ1-4; a possible D gene is TRBD1 (5 bases). CDR1 and CDR2 from the germline V gene are MGHRA and YSYEKL. The CDR3 totals 13 residues. Between the trimmed V and J ends, which lost 1 base and 15 bases, there was a span of 15 bases. In DNA form, the CDR3 reads TGCGCCAGCAGCCAAGGTTTCCGGGACGCGATGTTTTTT. Protein: CASSQGFRDAMFF.

About this clone itself: This sample includes further DNA sequences coding for the same CDR3. This chain connects TRBV29-1 to TRBJ1-5; 8 bases line up with TRBD1. CDR3 length: 13 residues. The germline V gene has CDR1 SQVTM and CDR2 ANQGSEA. The trim removed 6 bases at V and 4 bases at J, leaving 5 bases unmatched. CDR3 region: CSVRTGLNQPQHF. CDR3 DNA: TGCAGCGTCCGGACAGGGCTTAATCAGCCCCAGCATTTT.

This clone was counted a few times. J is TRBJ1-5 and V is TRBV6-6, with D tentatively TRBD1 (6 bases). Looked up from germline, CDR1 is MNHNY and CDR2 is SVGAGI (reference sequence). The CDR3 consists of 15 residues. Trimming took 6 bases from V and 6 from J, leaving 18 bases between them. The CDR3 sequence is CASSRTVVSGQPQHF. CDR3 nucleotide sequence: TGTGCCAGCAGCAGGACAGTTGTATCGGGTCAGCCCCAGCATTTT.

CDR3 protein: CASSDGRSTDTQYF. CDR3 nucleotides: TGTGCCAGCAGTGACGGCAGGTCTACAGATACGCAGTATTTT. This chain links TRBV6-4 with TRBJ2-3; D is uncertain. Germline-derived CDR1 and CDR2 are MRHNA and SNTAGT. Trimming shortened V by 2 bases and J by 3 bases, and 9 bases separated the two germline ends. The CDR3 length is 14 residues.

This sequence joins TRBV5-1 and TRBJ2-1, with TRBD2 matching 10 bases. The J segment lost 9 bases and the V segment lost 3 bases, leaving 12 bases of the junction unmatched. Germline assignment: CDR1 SGHRS and CDR2 YFSETQ. This CDR3 contains 16 residues. CDR3 protein: CASSWGTSGAASEQFF. The CDR3, as DNA: TGCGCCAGCAGCTGGGGTACTAGCGGGGCCGCCAGTGAGCAGTTCTTC.

The rearrangement links TRBV29-1 to TRBJ2-7; TRBD1 matches at 7 bases. This CDR3 is built from 13 residues. The V segment lost 6 bases and the J segment 2 bases; nucleotides outside the gene matches: 7. Germline assignment: CDR1 SQVTM and CDR2 ANQGSEA. This CDR3 reads CSVTGTSTYEQYF. In DNA, the CDR3 is TGCAGCGTGACAGGGACCTCCACCTACGAGCAGTACTTC.

This clone showed up just once. In nucleotides, the CDR3 is TGTGCCAGCAGTGAATCAGGGAGGAACACCGGGGAGCTGTTTTTT. This translates into CASSESGRNTGELFF. The chain combines TRBV25-1 with TRBJ2-2, with D perhaps being TRBD1 or TRBD2 (5 bases each). The V end was cut by 1 base, the J end by 1 base, with 7 bases between. CDR1 MGHDK and CDR2 SYGVNS come from the germline V gene. CDR3 length: 15 residues.

In DNA form, the CDR3 reads TGCGCCAGCAGCCCACTAGCGGGAGTCGGCGAGCAGTACTTC. Protein product: CASSPLAGVGEQYF. This chain links TRBV5-1 with TRBJ2-7; 11 nucleotides align to TRBD2. CDR3 size: 14 residues. V lost 4 bases, J lost 6 bases, and 6 bases stayed unmatched. Germline CDR1 is SGHRS and CDR2 is YFSETQ.